One and the same sample provided the 11 T cell receptor beta chains below, sequenced in a study of CD8 T cells in Susac syndrome (dated by TCRdb to the late 2010s). Receptor libraries were prepared by the immunoSEQ multiplex PCR assay. RNA was extracted with the RNeasy kit and roughly 0.45 to 1 ug was reverse transcribed using random hexamers. Through fastp at Q25 and MiXCR, TCRdb rebuilt clones from the public reads, retaining in-frame beta chains. Each CDR3 protein appears once, grouped with its most common genes and DNA. This sample has approximately 260,000 distinct CDR3 sequences in its table, and about 96% of those were observed once. The top ten hold approximately 0.1% of the sample. The specimen sequenced was CD4+ T cells from PBMCs. Source of these receptors: a human donor with Susac syndrome.

Remarks on this clonotype: A read error may account for a junction end that differs from germline. The V and J genes are TRBV28 and TRBJ2-6, with D possibly matching TRBD1 (6 bases). The CDR3 has 14 residues. Germline CDR1 is MDHEN and CDR2 is SYDVKM. CDR3 nucleotide sequence: TGTGCCAGCACAGGGGCCGTTGGGACCAACGTCCTGACTTTC. Its translation is CASTGAVGTNVLTF.

The gene calls are TRBV12-3 or TRBV12-4 and TRBJ2-7; tentative D call: TRBD1 (6 bases). V was pared by 6 bases and J by 2 bases, with 14 bases between. The CDR3 runs to 14 residues. CDR3 in amino acids: CASRTLTGPYEQYF. DNA for the CDR3: TGTGCCAGCAGAACCCTGACAGGACCCTACGAGCAGTACTTC.

On this clonotype itself: Sequence at one end of the junction differs from germline and may be a read error. The chain combines TRBV7-7 with TRBJ2-7; 11 bases agree with TRBD2. The germline V gene has CDR1 SSHAT and CDR2 FNYEAQ (reference sequence). This CDR3 region has 15 residues. The chain's CDR3 is CASSKLAGVGYEQYF. The CDR3 DNA is TGTGCTAGCAGTAAACTAGCGGGAGTGGGGTACGAGCAGTACTTC.

The chain is built from TRBV6-5 and TRBJ2-7, with D unresolved. The CDR3 has 14 residues. Looked up from germline, CDR1 is MNHEY and CDR2 is SVGAGI. Trimming removed 6 bases at V and 4 bases at J, with 16 bases between. The CDR3 sequence: CASSRVPNLYEQYF. As DNA, the CDR3 is TGTGCCAGCAGCCGAGTCCCGAACCTGTACGAGCAGTACTTC.

The genes are TRBV5-6 and TRBJ2-5, with 9 bases identical to TRBD1. The CDR3 runs to 15 residues. The V and J ends lost 4 bases and 4 bases, in that order; junction bases with no gene match: 8. Germline V gene data show CDR1 as SGHDT and CDR2 as YYEEEE. CDR3 sequence reads: CASSGRTGAGETQYF. The CDR3 nucleotides are TGTGCCAGCAGCGGACGGACAGGGGCTGGAGAGACCCAGTACTTC.

This clonotype appeared a single time. The chain joins TRBV30 to TRBJ1-3, with 8 positions matching TRBD1. CDR1 is GTSNPN, CDR2 SVGIG, per germline (reference sequence). The J segment lost 7 bases and the V segment lost 0 bases, leaving 5 bases of the junction unmatched. The CDR3 contains 14 residues. In DNA form, the CDR3 reads TGTGCCTGGAGTGTGTCAGGGGGCGGGAACACCATATATTTT. This translates into CAWSVSGGGNTIYF. The variable domain in full, completed from reference TRBV30 and TRBJ1-3, reads SQTIHQWPATLVQPVGSPLSLECTVEGTSNPNLYWYRQAAGRGLQLLFYSVGIGQISSEVPQNLSASRPQDRQFILSSKKLLLSDSGFYLCAWSVSGGGNTIYFGEGSWLTVV.

V gene TRBV18 combines with J gene TRBJ2-5; 7 bases are shared with TRBD1. CDR1 is KGHSH and CDR2 is LQKENI in the germline V gene. The CDR3 contains 17 residues. J lost 3 bases, V lost 0 bases, and 10 bases had no gene match. The CDR3 bases are TGTGCCAGCTCACCACCTTTAGAGCAGGGGGACGAAGAGACCCAGTACTTC. It codes for CASSPPLEQGDEETQYF.

V and J are TRBV28 and TRBJ2-5, with D uncertain. Trimming pared 7 bases from V and 1 base from J, leaving 7 bases between. The germline V gene has CDR1 MDHEN and CDR2 SYDVKM. The CDR3 extends over 12 amino acids. The CDR3 DNA reads TGTGCCAGCACGCGGTTCCAAGAGACCCAGTACTTC. Protein: CASTRFQETQYF.

The rearrangement links TRBV3-1 to TRBJ2-7; D may be TRBD2 (5 bases). V lost 11 bases to trimming and J lost 6 bases, with 17 bases between them. Germline assignment: CDR1 LGHDT and CDR2 YNNKEL (reference sequence). This CDR3 is built from 12 residues. The CDR3 bases are TGTGCCGGAGGTTCCCGAAACGGCGAGCAGTACTTC. It codes for CAGGSRNGEQYF.

The rearrangement links TRBV20-1 to TRBJ2-7; 14 bases align to TRBD2. Germline CDR1 is DFQATT and CDR2 is SNEGSKA (reference sequence). This CDR3 region has 17 residues. V lost 6 bases, J lost 1 base, and 11 bases stayed unmatched. This CDR3 is CSALTGTSGSLSYEQYF. Here the CDR3 DNA reads TGCAGTGCCCTAACCGGGACTAGCGGGAGCTTATCCTACGAGCAGTACTTC.

The rearrangement uses TRBV27 and TRBJ2-5, with 8 positions matching TRBD2. The CDR3 loop spans 13 amino acids. CDR1 is MNHEY and CDR2 is SMNVEV in the germline V gene (reference sequence). The V segment lost 8 bases and the J segment 5 bases; nucleotides outside the gene matches: 7. CDR3 amino acids: CASGTGGLETQYF. In DNA form, the CDR3 reads TGTGCCAGCGGCACGGGGGGGCTTGAGACCCAGTACTTC.